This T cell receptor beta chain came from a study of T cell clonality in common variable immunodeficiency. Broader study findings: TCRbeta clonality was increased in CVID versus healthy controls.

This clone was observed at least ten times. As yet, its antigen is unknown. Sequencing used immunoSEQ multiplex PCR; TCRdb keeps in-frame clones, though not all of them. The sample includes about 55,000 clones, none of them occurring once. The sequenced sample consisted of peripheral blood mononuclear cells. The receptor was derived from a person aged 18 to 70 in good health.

CDR3 region: CASSSRGNNSPLHF. The part of the CDR3 DNA that was read is TGTGCCAGCAGTTCTAGGGGGAATAATTCACCC. This rearrangement joins TRBV27 to TRBJ1-6, with a possible D match to TRBD1 (6 bases). The sequenced fragment ends 3 residues before the CDR3 boundary, so the rest is inferred from the germline J gene. With 4 bases removed from V and 5 bases from J, the gap between germline ends came to 9 bases. The length of the CDR3 is 14 residues. Germline loops: CDR1 MNHEY, CDR2 SMNVEV (reference sequence).